This T cell receptor (beta chain) derives from a study of regulatory T cells in long-lasting Graves disease. Study-wide results and limits: Under persistent disease, TRBV28, TRBJ1-2 and TRBJ2-5 were used preferentially. Relative to new patients (under 1,000), persistent patients exhibited greater sharing of public clonotypes (about 2,700). Since the sample size was small, accuracy may have been reduced.

Documented time point: persistent/refractory GD, antithyroid drugs over 5 years with positive TRAb. From RNA extracted from PBMCs, the TCR library was made. This clonotype was seen only a few times. Its antigen remains unidentified. Building of the TCR beta libraries involved iRepertoire HTBI primers and Arm-PCR of CDR3 regions. Via MiXCR, TCRdb re-called the multiplex PCR reads, giving one row per CDR3 protein. The sample includes approximately 400,000 distinct CDR3 sequences, about 25% seen only once; the top ten take roughly 28%. Germline values: CDR1 SEHNR, CDR2 FQNEAQ (reference sequence). Trimming shortened V by 3 bases and J by 5 bases, and 19 bases separated the two germline ends. This CDR3 is 16 amino acids long.

The receptor was isolated from a female donor with Graves disease. Sample: peripheral blood mononuclear cells (PBMCs), taken when the disease was refractory, from a patient treated with antithyroid drugs. This rearrangement joins TRBV7-9 to TRBJ1-2; D remains unclear. CDR3: CASSFPPKGMLYGYTF. CDR3 coding DNA: TGTGCCAGCAGCTTTCCCCCGAAGGGCATGTTGTATGGCTACACCTTC. The full variable domain, its missing parts supplied by reference TRBV7-9 and TRBJ1-2, is DTGVSQNPRHKITKRGQNVTFRCDPISEHNRLYWYRQTLGQGPEFLTYFQNEAQLEKSRLLSDRFSAERPKGSFSTLEIQRTEQGDSAMYLCASSFPPKGMLYGYTFGSGTRLTVV.